Listed here is a single T cell receptor beta chain. What antigen it recognizes has not been identified. Base qualities are not recorded, but no much larger clone differs from it by a single base. The data were taken from a study of T cells after somatic rescue of genetic block (dated by TCRdb to the early 2020s). Background on the whole study: The study assessed how robust, over the long term, a T-cell system was when the system had developed through somatic rescue of a genetic block in T-cell development.

The library was produced with the immunoSEQ multiplex PCR assay. TCRdb provides this immuneACCESS table in a form limited to in-frame rearrangements. Some clones are lacking; in checked studies, under half of them reflect an unresolved V gene, and why the rest are absent is not known. For this sample there are 110,000 or so clones; 90% to 95% appear just once. Approximately 1.3% of the sample is taken by the ten largest. CDR1 MNHNS and CDR2 SASEGT were looked up in the germline V gene. Including cysteine and phenylalanine, the CDR3 has 13 amino acids. This entry keeps only the CDR3 DNA: 39 bases, framed from base 1. Compared with germline, V lacks 7 bases and J lacks 5 bases; bases without a gene match: 8.

The sequenced sample consisted of peripheral blood mononuclear cells (PBMCs). This clonotype originated in a woman in her late teens or twenties. The chain is made from TRBV6-1 and TRBJ2-7, with 7 central nucleotides matching TRBD2. In nucleotides, the sequence is TGTGCCAGCAAGGACGGGGGGTCGGACGAGCAGTACTTC. This encodes CASKDGGSDEQYF.